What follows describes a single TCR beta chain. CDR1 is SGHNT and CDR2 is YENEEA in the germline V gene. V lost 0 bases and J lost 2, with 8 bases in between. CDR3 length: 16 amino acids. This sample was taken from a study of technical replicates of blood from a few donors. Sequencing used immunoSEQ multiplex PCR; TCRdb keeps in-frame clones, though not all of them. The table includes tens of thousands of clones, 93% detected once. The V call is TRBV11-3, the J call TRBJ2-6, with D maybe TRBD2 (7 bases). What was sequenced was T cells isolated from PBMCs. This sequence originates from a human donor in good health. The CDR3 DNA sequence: TGTGCCAGCAGCTTAGACGGGGGGCCTGGGGCCAACGTCCTGACTTTC. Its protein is CASSLDGGPGANVLTF.